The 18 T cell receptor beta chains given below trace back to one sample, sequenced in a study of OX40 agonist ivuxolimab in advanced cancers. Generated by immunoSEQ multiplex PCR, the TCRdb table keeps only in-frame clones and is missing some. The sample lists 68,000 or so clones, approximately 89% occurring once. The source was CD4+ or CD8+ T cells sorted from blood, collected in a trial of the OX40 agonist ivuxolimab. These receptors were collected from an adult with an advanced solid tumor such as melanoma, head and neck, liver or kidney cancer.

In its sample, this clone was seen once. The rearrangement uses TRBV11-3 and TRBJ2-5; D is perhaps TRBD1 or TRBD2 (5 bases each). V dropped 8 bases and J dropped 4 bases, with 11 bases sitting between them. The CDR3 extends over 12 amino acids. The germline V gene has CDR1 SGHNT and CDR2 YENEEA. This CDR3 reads CASGTEPETQYF. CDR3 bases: TGTGCCAGCGGGACCGAGCCAGAGACCCAGTACTTC.

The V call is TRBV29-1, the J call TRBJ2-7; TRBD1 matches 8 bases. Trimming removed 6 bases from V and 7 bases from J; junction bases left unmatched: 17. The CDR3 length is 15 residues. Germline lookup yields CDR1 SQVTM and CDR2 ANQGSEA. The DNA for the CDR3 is TGCAGCGTGAGTCCCTCCGCGACAGGGGTTGGGGAGCAGTACTTC. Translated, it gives CSVSPSATGVGEQYF.

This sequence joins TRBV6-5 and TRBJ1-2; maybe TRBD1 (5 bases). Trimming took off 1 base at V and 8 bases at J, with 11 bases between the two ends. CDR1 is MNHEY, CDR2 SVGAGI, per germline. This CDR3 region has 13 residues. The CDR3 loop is CASSYYGGTGYTF. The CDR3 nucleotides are TGTGCCAGCAGTTACTATGGGGGAACGGGCTACACCTTC.

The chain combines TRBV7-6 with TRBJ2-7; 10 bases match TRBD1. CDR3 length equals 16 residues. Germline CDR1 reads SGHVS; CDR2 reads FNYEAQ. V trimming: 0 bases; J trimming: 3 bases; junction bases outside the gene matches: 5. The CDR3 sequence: CASSLARTGGIYEQYF. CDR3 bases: TGTGCCAGCAGCTTAGCCAGGACAGGGGGTATCTACGAGCAGTACTTC.

The CDR3 loop is CASSPPGGAGNTIYF. CDR3 nucleotide sequence: TGTGCCAGCTCACCACCGGGGGGAGCTGGAAACACCATATATTTT. The rearrangement uses TRBV18 and TRBJ1-3, with a tentative D call TRBD1 (5 bases). V was clipped by 0 bases and J by 2 bases, with 8 bases between them. CDR1 and CDR2 (germline): KGHSH, LQKENI. The CDR3 extends over 15 amino acids.

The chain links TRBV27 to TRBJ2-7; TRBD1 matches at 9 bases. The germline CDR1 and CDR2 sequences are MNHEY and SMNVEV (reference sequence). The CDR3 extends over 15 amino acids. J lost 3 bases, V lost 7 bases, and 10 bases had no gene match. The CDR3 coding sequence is TGTGCCAGCAAAAAAACCCGGGACAGGGTCTACGAGCAGTACTTC. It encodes CASKKTRDRVYEQYF.

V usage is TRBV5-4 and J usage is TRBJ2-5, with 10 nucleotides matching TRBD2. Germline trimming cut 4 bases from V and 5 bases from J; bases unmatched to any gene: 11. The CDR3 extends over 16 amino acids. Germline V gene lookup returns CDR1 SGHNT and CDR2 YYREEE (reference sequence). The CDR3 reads CASSVKTSGTIETQYF. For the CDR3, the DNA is TGTGCCAGCAGCGTCAAAACTAGCGGGACAATCGAGACCCAGTACTTC.

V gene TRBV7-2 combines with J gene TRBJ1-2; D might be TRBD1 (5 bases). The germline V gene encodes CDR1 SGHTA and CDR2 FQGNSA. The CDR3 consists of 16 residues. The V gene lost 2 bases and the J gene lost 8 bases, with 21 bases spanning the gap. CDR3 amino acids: CASSLSEQAVGSGYTF. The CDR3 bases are TGTGCCAGCAGCTTATCGGAACAGGCGGTTGGTTCCGGCTACACCTTC.

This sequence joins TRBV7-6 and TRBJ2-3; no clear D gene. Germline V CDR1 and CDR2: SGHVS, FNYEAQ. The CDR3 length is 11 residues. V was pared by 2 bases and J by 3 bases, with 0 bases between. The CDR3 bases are TGTGCCAGCAGCTTAACAGATACGCAGTATTTT. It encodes CASSLTDTQYF.

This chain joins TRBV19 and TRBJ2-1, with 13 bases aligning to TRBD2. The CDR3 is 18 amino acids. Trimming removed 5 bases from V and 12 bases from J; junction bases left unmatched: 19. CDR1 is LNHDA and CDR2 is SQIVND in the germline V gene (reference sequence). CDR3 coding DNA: TGTGCCAGTAGTGGGGTCGTTGGGACTAGCGGGATCACTGTAGGGCAGTTCTTC. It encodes CASSGVVGTSGITVGQFF. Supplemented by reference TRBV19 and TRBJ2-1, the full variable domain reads DGGITQSPKYLFRKEGQNVTLSCEQNLNHDAMYWYRQDPGQGLRLIYYSQIVNDFQKGDIAEGYSVSREKKESFPLTVTSAQKNPTAFYLCASSGVVGTSGITVGQFFGPGTRLTVL.

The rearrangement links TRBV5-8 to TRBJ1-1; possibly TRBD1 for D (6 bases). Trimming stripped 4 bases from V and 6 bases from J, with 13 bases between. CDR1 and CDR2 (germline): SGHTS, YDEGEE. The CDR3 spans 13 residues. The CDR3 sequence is CASSPQGLAEAFF. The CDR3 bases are TGTGCCAGCAGCCCACAGGGCCTGGCTGAAGCTTTCTTT.

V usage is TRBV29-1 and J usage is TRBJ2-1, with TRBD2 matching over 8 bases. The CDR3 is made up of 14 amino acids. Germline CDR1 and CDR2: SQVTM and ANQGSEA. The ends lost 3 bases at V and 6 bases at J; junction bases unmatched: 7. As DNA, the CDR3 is TGCAGCGTTGACCTCGGACTAGCTCTCAATGAGCAGTTCTTC. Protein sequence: CSVDLGLALNEQFF.

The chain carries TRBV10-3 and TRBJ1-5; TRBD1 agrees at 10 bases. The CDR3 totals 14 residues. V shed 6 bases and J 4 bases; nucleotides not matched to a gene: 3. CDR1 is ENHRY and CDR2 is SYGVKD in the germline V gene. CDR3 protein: CAISKGQGNQPQHF. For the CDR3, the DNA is TGTGCCATCAGCAAGGGACAGGGGAATCAGCCCCAGCATTTT.

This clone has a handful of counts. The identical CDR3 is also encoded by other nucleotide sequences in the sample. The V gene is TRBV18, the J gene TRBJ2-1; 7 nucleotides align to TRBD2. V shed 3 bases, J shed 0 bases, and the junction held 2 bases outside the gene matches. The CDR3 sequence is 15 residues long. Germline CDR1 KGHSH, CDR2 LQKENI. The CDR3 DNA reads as TGTGCCAGCTCACCCGGACTAGACTCCTACAATGAGCAGTTCTTC. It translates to CASSPGLDSYNEQFF.

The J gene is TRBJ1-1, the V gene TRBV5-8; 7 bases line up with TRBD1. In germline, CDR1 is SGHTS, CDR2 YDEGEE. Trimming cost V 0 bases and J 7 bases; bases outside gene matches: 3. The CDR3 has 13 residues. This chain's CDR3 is CASSLVPGGEAFF. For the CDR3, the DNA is TGTGCCAGCAGCTTGGTCCCAGGGGGTGAAGCTTTCTTT. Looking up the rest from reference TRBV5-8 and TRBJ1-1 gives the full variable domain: EAGVTQSPTHLIKTRGQQATLRCSPISGHTSVYWYQQALGLGLQFLLWYDEGEERNRGNFPPRFSGRQFPNYSSELNVNALELEDSALYLCASSLVPGGEAFFGQGTRLTVV.

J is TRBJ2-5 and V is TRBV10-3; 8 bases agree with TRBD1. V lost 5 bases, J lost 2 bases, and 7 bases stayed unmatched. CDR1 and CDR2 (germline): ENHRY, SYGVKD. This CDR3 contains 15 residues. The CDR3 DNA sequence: TGTGCCATCAGTTCAGGACAGGGTGAACAAGAGACCCAGTACTTC. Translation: CAISSGQGEQETQYF.

CDR3 sequence: CASSPRGSGRDPDTQYF. CDR3 DNA sequence: TGCGCCAGCAGCCCTCGGGGAAGCGGGAGGGACCCAGATACGCAGTATTTT. J is TRBJ2-3 and V is TRBV5-1, with 10 nucleotides matching TRBD2. V was pared by 4 bases and J by 4 bases, with 12 bases of the junction left unmatched. The CDR3 runs to 17 residues. Germline V gene data show CDR1 as SGHRS and CDR2 as YFSETQ. Full variable domain (rest looked up from reference TRBV5-1 and TRBJ2-3): KAGVTQTPRYLIKTRGQQVTLSCSPISGHRSVSWYQQTPGQGLQFLFEYFSETQRNKGNFPGRFSGRQFSNSRSEMNVSTLELGDSALYLCASSPRGSGRDPDTQYFGPGTRLTVL.

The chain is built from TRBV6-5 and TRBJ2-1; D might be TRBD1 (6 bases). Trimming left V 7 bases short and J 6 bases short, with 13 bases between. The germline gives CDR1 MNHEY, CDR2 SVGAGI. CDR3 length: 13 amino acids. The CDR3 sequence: CASITRGSNEQFF. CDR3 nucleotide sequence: TGTGCCAGCATTACAAGGGGGTCCAATGAGCAGTTCTTC.